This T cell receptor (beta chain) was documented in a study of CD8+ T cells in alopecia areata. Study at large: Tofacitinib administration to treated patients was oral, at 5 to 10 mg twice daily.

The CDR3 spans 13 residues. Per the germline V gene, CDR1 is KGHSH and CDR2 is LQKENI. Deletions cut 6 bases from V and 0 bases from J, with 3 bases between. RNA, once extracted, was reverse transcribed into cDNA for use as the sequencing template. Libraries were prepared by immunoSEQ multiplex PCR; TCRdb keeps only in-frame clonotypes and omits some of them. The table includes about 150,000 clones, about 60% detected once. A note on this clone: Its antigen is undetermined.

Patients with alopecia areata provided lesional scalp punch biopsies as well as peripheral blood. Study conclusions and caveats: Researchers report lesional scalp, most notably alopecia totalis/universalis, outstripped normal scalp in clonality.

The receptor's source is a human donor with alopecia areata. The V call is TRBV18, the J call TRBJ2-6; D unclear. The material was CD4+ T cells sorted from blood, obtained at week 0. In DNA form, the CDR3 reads TGTGCCAGCTCCAACTCTGGGGCCAACGTCCTGACTTTC. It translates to CASSNSGANVLTF.